This TCR beta chain appears in the sequencing data of a study of control samples from healthy donors and cancer patients. Assay used: immunoSEQ multiplex PCR; TCRdb lists only in-frame clones, some missing. The sample shows about 60,000 clones, roughly 90% of them seen only once. The sequence derives from a man aged 35-49 years with colorectal cancer. The sequencing input was PBMCs.

The CDR3: CASSLESGVRGYTF. DNA for the CDR3: TGTGCCAGCAGCTTAGAGTCGGGGGTGAGGGGCTACACCTTC. The J gene is TRBJ1-2, the V gene TRBV7-8; D is possibly TRBD1 (5 bases). CDR1 and CDR2 from the germline V gene are SGHVS and FQNEAQ. The V end lost 1 base, the J end lost 8 bases, and 14 bases lay between the germline ends. This CDR3 is 14 amino acids long.